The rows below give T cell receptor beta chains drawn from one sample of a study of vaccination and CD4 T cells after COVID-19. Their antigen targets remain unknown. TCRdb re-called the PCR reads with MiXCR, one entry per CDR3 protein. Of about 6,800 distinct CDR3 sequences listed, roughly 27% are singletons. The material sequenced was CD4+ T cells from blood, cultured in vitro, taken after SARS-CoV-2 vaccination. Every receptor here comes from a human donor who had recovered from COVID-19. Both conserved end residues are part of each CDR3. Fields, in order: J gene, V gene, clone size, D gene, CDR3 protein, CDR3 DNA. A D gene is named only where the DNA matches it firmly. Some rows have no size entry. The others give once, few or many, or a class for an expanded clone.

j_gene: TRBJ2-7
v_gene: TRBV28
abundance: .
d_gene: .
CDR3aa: CASRGEHGQYF
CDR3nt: TGTGCCAGCAGAGGGGAACACGGGCAGTACTTC

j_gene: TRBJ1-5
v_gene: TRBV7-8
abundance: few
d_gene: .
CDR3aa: CASSLKLNNQPQHF
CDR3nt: TGTGCCAGCAGCTTAAAACTGAATAATCAGCCCCAGCATTTT

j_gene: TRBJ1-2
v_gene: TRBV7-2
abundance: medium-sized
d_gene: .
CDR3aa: CASSFTREGGYTF
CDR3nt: TGTGCCAGCAGCTTCACCCGGGAAGGCGGCTACACCTTC

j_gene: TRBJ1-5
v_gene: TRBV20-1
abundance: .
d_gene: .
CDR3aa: CSAARDLYSNQPQHF
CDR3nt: TGCAGTGCGGCACGGGACCTATATAGCAATCAGCCCCAGCATTTT

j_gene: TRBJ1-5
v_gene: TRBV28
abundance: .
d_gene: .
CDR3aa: CASRTPQTGLNQPQHF
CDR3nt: TGTGCCAGCAGGACTCCTCAGACAGGCCTCAATCAGCCCCAGCATTTT

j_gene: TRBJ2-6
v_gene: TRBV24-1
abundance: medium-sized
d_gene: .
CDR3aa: CAVGQRLTGANVLTF
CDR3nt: TGTGCCGTTGGACAGCGACTAACTGGGGCCAACGTCCTGACTTTC

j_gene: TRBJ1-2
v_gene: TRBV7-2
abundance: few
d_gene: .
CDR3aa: CASSQQGLGGGYTF
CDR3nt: TGTGCCAGCAGCCAACAGGGTCTAGGGGGTGGCTACACCTTC

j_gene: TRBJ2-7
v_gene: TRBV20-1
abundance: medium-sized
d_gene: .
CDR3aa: CSASGGGSSYEQYF
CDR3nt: TGCAGTGCTAGTGGAGGGGGTAGTTCCTACGAGCAGTACTTC

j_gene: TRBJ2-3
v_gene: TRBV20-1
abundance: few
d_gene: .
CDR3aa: CSARRDSGTDTQYF
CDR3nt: TGCAGTGCTAGAAGGGATTCTGGCACAGATACGCAGTATTTT

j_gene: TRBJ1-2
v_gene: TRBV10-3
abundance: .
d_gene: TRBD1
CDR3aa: CAIQRGGVGYTF
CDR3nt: TGTGCCATCCAGCGAGGGGGCGTTGGCTACACCTTC

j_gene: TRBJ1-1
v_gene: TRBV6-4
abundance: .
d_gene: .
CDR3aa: CASSDSGNTEAFF
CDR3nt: TGTGCCAGCAGTGACTCAGGGAACACTGAAGCTTTCTTT

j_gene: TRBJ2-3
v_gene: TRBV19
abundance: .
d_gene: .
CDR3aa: CASSLWGEGTDTQYF
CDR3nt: TGTGCCAGTAGTCTTTGGGGGGAGGGCACAGATACGCAGTATTTT

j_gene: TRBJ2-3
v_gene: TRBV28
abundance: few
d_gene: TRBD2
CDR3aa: CASSLASMSGERQYF
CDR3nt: TGTGCCAGCAGTTTGGCCTCCATGAGCGGGGAGAGGCAGTATTTT

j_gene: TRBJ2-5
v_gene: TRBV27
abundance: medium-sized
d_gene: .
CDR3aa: CASSFWDRDGETQYF
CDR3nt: TGTGCCAGCAGTTTTTGGGACCGGGACGGGGAGACCCAGTACTTC

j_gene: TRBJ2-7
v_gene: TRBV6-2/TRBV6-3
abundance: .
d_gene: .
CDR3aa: CASSSRMGFYEQYF
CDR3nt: TGTGCCAGCAGTTCCCGTATGGGGTTCTACGAGCAGTACTTC

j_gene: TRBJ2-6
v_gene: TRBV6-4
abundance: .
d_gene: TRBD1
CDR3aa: CASSDVRGRGANVLTF
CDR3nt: TGTGCCAGCAGTGACGTGAGGGGGCGGGGGGCCAACGTCCTGACTTTC

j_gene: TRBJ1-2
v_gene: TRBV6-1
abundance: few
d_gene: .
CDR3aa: CASVLDRDYGYTF
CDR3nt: TGTGCCAGCGTCCTGGACAGAGACTATGGCTACACCTTC

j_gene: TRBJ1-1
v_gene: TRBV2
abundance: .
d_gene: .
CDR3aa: CASRGGYTEAFF
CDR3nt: TGTGCCAGCAGGGGGGGTTACACTGAAGCTTTCTTT

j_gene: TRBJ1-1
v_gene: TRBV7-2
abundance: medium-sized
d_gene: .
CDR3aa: CASSLHEGGAEAFF
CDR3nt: TGTGCCAGCAGCCTACACGAGGGGGGAGCTGAAGCTTTCTTT

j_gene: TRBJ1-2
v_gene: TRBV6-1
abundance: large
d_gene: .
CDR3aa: CASSGGGGGLYGYTF
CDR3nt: TGTGCCAGCAGTGGGGGTGGAGGGGGACTATATGGCTACACCTTC

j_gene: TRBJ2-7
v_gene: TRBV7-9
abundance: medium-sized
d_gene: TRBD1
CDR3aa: CASSLDTTGGSYEQYF
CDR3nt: TGTGCCAGCAGCTTAGATACGACAGGGGGCTCCTACGAGCAGTACTTC

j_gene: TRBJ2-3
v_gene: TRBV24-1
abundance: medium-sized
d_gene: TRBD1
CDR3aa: CATSVGDRGSSTDTQYF
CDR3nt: TGTGCCACCAGTGTCGGGGACAGGGGCTCTAGCACAGATACGCAGTATTTT

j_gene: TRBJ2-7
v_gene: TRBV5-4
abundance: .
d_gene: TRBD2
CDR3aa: CASTRAGAGFEQYF
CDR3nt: TGTGCCAGCACCAGAGCGGGGGCGGGTTTCGAGCAGTACTTC

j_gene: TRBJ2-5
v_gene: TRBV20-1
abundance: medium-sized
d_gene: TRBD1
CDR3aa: CSATRGDRRILETQYF
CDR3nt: TGCAGTGCGACTAGGGGGGACAGGAGGATATTGGAGACCCAGTACTTC

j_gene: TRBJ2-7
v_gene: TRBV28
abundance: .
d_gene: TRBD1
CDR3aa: CASSLPDRETSYEQYF
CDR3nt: TGTGCCAGCAGTCTACCCGACAGGGAAACCTCCTACGAGCAGTACTTC

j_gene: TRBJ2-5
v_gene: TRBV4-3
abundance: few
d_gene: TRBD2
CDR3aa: CASSRSPPSTSGPAGETQYF
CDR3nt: TGCGCCAGCAGCCGGTCGCCTCCTTCGACTAGCGGGCCAGCGGGGGAGACCCAGTACTTC

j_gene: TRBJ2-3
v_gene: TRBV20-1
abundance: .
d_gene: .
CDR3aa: CSASDISTDTQYF
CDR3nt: TGCAGTGCTAGTGACATCAGCACAGATACGCAGTATTTT

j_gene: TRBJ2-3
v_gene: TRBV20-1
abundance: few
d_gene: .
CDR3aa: CSNDGRGTDTQYF
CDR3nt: TGCAGTAATGACGGACGGGGCACAGATACGCAGTATTTT

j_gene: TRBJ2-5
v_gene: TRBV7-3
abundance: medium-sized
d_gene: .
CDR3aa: CASSLQGQETQYF
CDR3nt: TGTGCCAGCAGCTTACAGGGACAAGAGACCCAGTACTTC

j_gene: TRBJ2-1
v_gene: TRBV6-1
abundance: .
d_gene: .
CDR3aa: CASSDHSDVGEQFF
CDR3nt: TGTGCCAGCAGCGACCATTCCGACGTCGGTGAGCAGTTCTTC

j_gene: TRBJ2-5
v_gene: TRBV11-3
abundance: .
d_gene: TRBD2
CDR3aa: CASSQGLAGVRGETQYF
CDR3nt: TGTGCCAGCAGCCAAGGACTAGCGGGAGTTCGGGGGGAGACCCAGTACTTC

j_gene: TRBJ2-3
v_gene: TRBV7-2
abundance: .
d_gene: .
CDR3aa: CASSLAGAGDTQYF
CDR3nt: TGTGCCAGCAGCTTAGCGGGGGCGGGAGATACGCAGTATTTT

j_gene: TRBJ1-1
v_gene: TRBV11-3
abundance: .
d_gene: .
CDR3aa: CASSRGAGNANTEAFF
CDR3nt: TGTGCCAGCAGCCGCGGGGCGGGAAATGCGAACACTGAAGCTTTCTTT

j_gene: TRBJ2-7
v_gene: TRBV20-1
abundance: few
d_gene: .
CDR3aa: CSASWAPQYF
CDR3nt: TGCAGTGCTAGTTGGGCGCCGCAGTACTTC

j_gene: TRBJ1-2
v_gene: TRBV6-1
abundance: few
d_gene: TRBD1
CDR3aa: CASSGAGTGVGGYTF
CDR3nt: TGTGCCAGCAGTGGGGCCGGGACAGGGGTTGGTGGCTACACCTTC

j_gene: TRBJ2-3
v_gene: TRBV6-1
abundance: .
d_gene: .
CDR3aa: CASSTRAVGTDTQYF
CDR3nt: TGTGCCAGCAGCACACGGGCGGTGGGCACAGATACGCAGTATTTT

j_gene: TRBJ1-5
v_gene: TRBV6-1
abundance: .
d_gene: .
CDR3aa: CASKAPNQPQHF
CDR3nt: TGTGCCAGCAAGGCACCAAATCAGCCCCAGCATTTT

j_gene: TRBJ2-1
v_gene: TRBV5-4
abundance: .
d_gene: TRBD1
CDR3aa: CASSSRDRAYNEQFF
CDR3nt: TGTGCCAGCAGCTCCCGGGACAGGGCCTACAATGAGCAGTTCTTC

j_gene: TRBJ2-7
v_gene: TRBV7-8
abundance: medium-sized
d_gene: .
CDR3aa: CASSLGPRSYEQYF
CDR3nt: TGTGCCAGCAGCTTAGGACCGCGCTCCTACGAGCAGTACTTC

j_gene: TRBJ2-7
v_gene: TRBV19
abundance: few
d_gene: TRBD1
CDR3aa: CASSTLGTGTNEQYF
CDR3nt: TGTGCCAGTAGTACCCTAGGGACAGGTACCAACGAGCAGTACTTC

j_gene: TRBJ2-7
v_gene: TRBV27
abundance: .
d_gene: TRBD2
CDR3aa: CASSLAGGTREQYF
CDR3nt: TGTGCCAGCAGCTTGGCGGGGGGCACTAGAGAGCAGTACTTC

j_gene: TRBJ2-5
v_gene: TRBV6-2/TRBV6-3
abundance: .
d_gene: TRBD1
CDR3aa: CASSNRGSQSETQYF
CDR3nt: TGTGCCAGCAGTAACAGGGGCTCCCAGTCAGAGACCCAGTACTTC

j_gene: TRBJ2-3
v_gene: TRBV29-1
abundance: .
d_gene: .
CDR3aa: CSVRRDRGTDTQYF
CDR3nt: TGCAGCGTTCGAAGGGACCGAGGAACAGATACGCAGTATTTT